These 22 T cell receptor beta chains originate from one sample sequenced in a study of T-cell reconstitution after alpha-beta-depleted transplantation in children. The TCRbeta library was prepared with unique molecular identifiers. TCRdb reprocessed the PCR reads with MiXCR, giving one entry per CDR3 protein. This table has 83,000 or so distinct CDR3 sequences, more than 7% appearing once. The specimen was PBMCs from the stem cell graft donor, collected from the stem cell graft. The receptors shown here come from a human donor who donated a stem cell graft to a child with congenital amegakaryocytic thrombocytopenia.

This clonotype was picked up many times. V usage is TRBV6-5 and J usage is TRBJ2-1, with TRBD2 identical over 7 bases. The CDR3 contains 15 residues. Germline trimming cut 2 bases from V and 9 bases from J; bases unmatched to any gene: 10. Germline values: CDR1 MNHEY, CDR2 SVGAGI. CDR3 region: CASSYPSGGDSEQFF. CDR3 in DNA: TGTGCCAGCAGTTACCCTAGCGGAGGGGATAGTGAGCAGTTCTTC.

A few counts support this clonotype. The CDR3 reads CASRRRGADNSPLHF. The CDR3, as DNA: TGTGCCAGCAGGAGACGCGGGGCGGATAATTCACCCCTCCACTTT. This rearrangement joins TRBV3-1 to TRBJ1-6; D might be TRBD1 (5 bases). V dropped 6 bases and J dropped 5 bases, with 14 bases sitting between them. The CDR3 has 15 residues. Germline lookup yields CDR1 LGHDT and CDR2 YNNKEL (reference sequence).

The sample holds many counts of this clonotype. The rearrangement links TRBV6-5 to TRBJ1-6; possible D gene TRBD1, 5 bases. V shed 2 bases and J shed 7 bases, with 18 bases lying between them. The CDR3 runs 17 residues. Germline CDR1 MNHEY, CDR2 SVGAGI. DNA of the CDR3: TGTGCCAGCAGTTACCCAACCAAAGGACACCGGAATTCACCCCTCCACTTT. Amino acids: CASSYPTKGHRNSPLHF.

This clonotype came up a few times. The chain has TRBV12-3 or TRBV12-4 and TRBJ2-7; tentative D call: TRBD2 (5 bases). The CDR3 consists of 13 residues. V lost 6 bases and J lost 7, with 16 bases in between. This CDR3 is CASRNGNLGEQYF. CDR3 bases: TGTGCCAGCAGGAACGGGAACCTGGGGGAGCAGTACTTC.

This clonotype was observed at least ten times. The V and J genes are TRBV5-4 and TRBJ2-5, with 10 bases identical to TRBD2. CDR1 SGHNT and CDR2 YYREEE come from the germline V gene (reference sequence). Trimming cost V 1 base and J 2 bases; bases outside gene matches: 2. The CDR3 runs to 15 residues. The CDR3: CASSLLLAGQETQYF. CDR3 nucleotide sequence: TGTGCCAGCAGCTTGTTACTAGCGGGACAAGAGACCCAGTACTTC.

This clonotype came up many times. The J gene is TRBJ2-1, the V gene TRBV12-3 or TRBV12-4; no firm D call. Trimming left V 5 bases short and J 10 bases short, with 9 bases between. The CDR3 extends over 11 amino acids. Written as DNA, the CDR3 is TGTGCCAGCAGTCCCCTAGAGGAGCAGTTCTTC. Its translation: CASSPLEEQFF.

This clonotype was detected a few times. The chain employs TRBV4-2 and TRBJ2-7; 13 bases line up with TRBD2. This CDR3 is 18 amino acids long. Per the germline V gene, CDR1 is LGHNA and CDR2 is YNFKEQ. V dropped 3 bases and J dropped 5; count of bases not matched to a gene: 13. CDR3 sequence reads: CASSHGTGLAGAAHEQYF. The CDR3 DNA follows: TGTGCCAGCAGCCACGGTACAGGACTAGCGGGAGCAGCGCACGAGCAGTACTTC.

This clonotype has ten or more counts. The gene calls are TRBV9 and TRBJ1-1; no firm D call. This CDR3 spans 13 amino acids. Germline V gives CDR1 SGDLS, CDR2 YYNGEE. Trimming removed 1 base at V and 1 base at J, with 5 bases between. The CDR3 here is CASSVSANTEAFF. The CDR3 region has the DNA TGTGCCAGCAGCGTATCGGCGAACACTGAAGCTTTCTTT.

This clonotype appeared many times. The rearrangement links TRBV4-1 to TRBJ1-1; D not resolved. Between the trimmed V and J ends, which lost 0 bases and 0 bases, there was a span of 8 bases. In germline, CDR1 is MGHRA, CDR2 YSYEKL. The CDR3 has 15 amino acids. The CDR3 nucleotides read TGCGCCAGCAGCCAAGATCCAGGTTTGAACACTGAAGCTTTCTTT. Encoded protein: CASSQDPGLNTEAFF.

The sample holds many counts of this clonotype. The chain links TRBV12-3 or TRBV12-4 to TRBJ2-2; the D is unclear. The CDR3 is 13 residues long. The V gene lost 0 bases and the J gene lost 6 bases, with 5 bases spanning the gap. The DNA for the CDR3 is TGTGCCAGCAGTTTAGCGCGCGCCGGGGAGCTGTTTTTT. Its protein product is CASSLARAGELFF.

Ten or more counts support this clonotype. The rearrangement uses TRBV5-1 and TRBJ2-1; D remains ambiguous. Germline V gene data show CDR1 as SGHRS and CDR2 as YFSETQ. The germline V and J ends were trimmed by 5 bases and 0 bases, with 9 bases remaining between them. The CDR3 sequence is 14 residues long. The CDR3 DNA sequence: TGCGCCAGCAGGGGCGAAAGCTCCTACAATGAGCAGTTCTTC. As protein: CASRGESSYNEQFF.

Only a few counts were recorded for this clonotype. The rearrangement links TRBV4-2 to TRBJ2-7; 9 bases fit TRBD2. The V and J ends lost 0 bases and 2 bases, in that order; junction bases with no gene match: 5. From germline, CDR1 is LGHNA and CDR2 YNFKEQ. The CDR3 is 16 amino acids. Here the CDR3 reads CASSQEATSGTYEQYF. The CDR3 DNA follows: TGTGCCAGCAGCCAAGAAGCGACTAGCGGAACCTACGAGCAGTACTTC.

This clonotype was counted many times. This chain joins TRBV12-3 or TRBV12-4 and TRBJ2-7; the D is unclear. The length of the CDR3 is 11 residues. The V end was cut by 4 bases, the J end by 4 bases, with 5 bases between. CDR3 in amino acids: CASSYEYEQYF. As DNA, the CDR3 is TGTGCCAGCAGTTATGAATACGAGCAGTACTTC.

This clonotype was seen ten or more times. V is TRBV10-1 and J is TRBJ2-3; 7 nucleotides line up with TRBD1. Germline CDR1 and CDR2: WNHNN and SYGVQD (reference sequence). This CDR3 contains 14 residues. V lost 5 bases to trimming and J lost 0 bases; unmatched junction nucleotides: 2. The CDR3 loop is CASSRDRSTDTQYF. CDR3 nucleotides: TGCGCCAGCAGTCGGGACAGAAGCACAGATACGCAGTATTTT.

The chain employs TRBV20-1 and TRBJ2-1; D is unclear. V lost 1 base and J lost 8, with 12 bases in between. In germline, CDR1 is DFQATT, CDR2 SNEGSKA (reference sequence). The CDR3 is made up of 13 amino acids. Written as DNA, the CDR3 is TGCAGTGCTAGAGGCTATAAACTTGATGAGCAGTTCTTC. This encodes CSARGYKLDEQFF.

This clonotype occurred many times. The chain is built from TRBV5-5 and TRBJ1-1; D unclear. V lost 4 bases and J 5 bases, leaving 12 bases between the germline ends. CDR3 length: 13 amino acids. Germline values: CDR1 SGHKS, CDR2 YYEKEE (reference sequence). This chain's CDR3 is CASSQVTETEAFF. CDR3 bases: TGTGCCAGCAGCCAGGTGACGGAGACTGAAGCTTTCTTT.

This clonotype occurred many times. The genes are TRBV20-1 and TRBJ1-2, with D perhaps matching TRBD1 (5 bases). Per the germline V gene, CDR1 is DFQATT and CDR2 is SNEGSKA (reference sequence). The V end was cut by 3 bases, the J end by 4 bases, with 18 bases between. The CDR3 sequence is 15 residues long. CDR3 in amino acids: CSASPQTGGAYGYTF. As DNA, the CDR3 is TGCAGTGCTAGTCCTCAAACAGGAGGGGCCTATGGCTACACCTTC.

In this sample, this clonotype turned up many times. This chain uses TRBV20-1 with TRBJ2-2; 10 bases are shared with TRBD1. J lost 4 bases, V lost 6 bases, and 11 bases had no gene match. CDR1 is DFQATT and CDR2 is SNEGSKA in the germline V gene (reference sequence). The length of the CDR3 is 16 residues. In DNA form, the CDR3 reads TGCAGTGCGATCAATCCGGGACAGGGGACCACCGGGGAGCTGTTTTTT. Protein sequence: CSAINPGQGTTGELFF.

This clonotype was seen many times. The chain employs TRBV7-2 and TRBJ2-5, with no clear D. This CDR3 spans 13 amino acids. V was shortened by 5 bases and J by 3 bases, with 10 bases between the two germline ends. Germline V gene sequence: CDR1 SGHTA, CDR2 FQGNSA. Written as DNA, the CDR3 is TGTGCCAGCAGCCCCTTACATAAAGAGACCCAGTACTTC. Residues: CASSPLHKETQYF.

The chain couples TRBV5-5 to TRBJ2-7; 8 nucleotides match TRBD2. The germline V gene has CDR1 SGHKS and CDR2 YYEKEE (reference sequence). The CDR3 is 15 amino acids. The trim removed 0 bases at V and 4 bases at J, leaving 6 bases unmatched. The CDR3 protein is CASSLGAGGRYEQYF. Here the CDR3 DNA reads TGTGCCAGCAGCTTGGGCGCGGGGGGACGGTACGAGCAGTACTTC. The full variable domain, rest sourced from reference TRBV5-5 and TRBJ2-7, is DAGVTQSPTHLIKTRGQQVTLRCSPISGHKSVSWYQQVLGQGPQFIFQYYEKEERGRGNFPDRFSARQFPNYSSELNVNALLLGDSALYLCASSLGAGGRYEQYFGPGTRLTVT.

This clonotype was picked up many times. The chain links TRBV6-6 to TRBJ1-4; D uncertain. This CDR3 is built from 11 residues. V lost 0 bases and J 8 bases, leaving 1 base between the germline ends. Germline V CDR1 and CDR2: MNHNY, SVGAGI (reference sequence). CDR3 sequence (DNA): TGTGCCAGCAGTTACTCGGAAAAACTGTTTTTT. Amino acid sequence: CASSYSEKLFF.

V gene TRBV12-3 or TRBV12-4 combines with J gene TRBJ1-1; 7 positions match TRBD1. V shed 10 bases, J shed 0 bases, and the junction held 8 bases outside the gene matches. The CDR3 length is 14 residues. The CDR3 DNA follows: TGTGCCATCAGCAGGACAGGCTTGAACACTGAAGCTTTCTTT. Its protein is CAISRTGLNTEAFF.